This T cell receptor beta chain derives from a study of control samples from healthy donors and cancer patients. Some clones are missing from TCRdb's copy, which holds only in-frame ones; the method was immunoSEQ multiplex PCR. Of around 100,000 clones in the sample, roughly 92% are singletons; the top ten hold 2.5% to 3.5%. The CDR3 runs to 15 residues. V lost 4 bases to trimming and J lost 4 bases; unmatched junction nucleotides: 7. Germline CDR1 and CDR2: MNHNS and SASEGT. Sequenced input: blood. This sequence was found in a human donor in good health. The donor label of this sample is uncertain. The gene calls are TRBV6-1 and TRBJ2-5; 9 nucleotides agree with TRBD2. The CDR3 bases are TGTGCCAGCAGTGTTGAGATTAGCGGGGGAGAGACCCAGTACTTC. This sequence encodes CASSVEISGGETQYF.